Sequencing of this T cell receptor (beta chain) was carried out in a study of control samples from healthy donors and cancer patients. The CDR3 contains 16 residues. CDR1 and CDR2 (germline): SGHAT, FQNNGV. The germline V and J ends were trimmed by 0 bases and 12 bases, with 21 bases remaining between them. Using immunoSEQ multiplex PCR, the repertoire was profiled, and TCRdb retains in-frame clones only, with some absent. The table lists roughly 200,000 clones, about 95% of them singletons. The rearrangement links TRBV11-2 to TRBJ2-1; the D is unclear. This clonotype was sampled from a man between 45 and 60 years old in good health. The sample consisted of blood. The CDR3 sequence: CASSLEGPDLVKGQFF. In DNA form, the CDR3 reads TGTGCCAGCAGCTTAGAAGGACCGGACCTTGTTAAGGGGCAGTTCTTC.